This T cell receptor beta chain is from a study of cytomegalovirus exposure and HLA in healthy donors. A remark on this clone: As yet, its antigen is unknown.

Points from the study as a whole: A later analysis found first-cohort TCR clusters tended to co-occur in the 120 or so validation repertoires. Specific recognition of CMV antigens was confirmed in vitro for a few chains (all CMV-associated).

The CDR3 has 15 amino acids. Germline V gives CDR1 SGHRS, CDR2 YFSETQ. Losses at the gene ends were 6 bases for V and 4 bases for J; bases not matched to a gene: 12. Measured with immunoSEQ multiplex PCR; TCRdb has only the in-frame clones, and not every one. This table has over 85,000 clones, less than 90% appearing once. The V call is TRBV5-1, the J call TRBJ1-1; 7 bases fit TRBD1. The TCR was taken from a woman aged 18-29 years in good health and CMV-seropositive. Sequencing was done on a sample of PBMCs. As DNA, the CDR3 is TGCGCCAGCATAAAAGAAGGGGGCCTTGGCACTGAAGCTTTCTTT. Translated: CASIKEGGLGTEAFF.